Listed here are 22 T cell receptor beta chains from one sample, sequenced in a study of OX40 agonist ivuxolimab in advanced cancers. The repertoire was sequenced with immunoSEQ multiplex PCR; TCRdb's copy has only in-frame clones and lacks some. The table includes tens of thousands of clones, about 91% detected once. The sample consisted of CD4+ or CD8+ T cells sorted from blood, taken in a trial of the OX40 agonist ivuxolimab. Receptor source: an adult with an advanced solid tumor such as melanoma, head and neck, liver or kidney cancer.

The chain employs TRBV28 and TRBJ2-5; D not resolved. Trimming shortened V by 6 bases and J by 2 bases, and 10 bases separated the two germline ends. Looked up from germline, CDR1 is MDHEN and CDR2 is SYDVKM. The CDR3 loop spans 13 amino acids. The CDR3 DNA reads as TGTGCCAGCAGCCGGACCACTCAAGAGACCCAGTACTTC. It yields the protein CASSRTTQETQYF. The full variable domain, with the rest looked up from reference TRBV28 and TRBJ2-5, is DVKVTQSSRYLVKRTGEKVFLECVQDMDHENMFWYRQDPGLGLRLIYFSYDVKMKEKGDIPEGYSVSREKKERFSLILESASTNQTSMYLCASSRTTQETQYFGPGTRLLVL.

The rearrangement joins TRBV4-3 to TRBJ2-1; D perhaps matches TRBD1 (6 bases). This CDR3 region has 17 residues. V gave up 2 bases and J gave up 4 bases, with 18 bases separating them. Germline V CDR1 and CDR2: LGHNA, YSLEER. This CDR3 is CASSQFDEGDDYNEQFF. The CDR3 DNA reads TGCGCCAGCAGCCAATTCGACGAGGGGGACGATTACAATGAGCAGTTCTTC.

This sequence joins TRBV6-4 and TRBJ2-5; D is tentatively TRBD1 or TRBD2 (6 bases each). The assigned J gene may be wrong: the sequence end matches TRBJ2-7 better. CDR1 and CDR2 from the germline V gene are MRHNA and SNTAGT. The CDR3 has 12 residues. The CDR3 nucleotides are TGTGCCATCTTTGCACGGGGGCACGAGCAGTACTTC. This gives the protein CAIFARGHEQYF.

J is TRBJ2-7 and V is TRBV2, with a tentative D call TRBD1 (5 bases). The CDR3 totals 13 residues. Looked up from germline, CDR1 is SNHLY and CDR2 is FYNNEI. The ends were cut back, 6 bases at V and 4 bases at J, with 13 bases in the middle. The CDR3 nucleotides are TGTGCCAGCAGCGTCCCAGGGTTTTACGAGCAGTACTTC. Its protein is CASSVPGFYEQYF. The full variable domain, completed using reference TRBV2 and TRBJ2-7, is EPEVTQTPSHQVTQMGQEVILRCVPISNHLYFYWYRQILGQKVEFLVSFYNNEISEKSEIFDDQFSVERPDGSNFTLKIRSTKLEDSAMYFCASSVPGFYEQYFGPGTRLTVT.

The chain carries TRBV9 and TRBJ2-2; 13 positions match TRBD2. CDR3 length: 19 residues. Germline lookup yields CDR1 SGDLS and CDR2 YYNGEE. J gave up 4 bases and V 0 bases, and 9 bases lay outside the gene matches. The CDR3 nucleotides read TGTGCCAGCAGCGTAGCCCGGGGGACTAGCGGGACTATCACCGGGGAGCTGTTTTTT. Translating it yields CASSVARGTSGTITGELFF.

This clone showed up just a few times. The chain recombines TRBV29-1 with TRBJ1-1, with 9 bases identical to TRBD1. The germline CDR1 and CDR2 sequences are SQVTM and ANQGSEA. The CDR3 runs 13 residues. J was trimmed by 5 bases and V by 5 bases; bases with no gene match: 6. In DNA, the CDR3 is TGCAGCGTTAAACAGGGGGCGGGGACTGAAGCTTTCTTT. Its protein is CSVKQGAGTEAFF.

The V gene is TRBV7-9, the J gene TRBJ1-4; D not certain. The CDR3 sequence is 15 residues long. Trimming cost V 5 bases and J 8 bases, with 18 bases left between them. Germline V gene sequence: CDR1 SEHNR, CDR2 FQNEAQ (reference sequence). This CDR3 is CASSPEGRYGEKLFF. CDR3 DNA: TGTGCCAGCAGCCCAGAAGGGCGCTACGGGGAAAAACTGTTTTTT.

This CDR3 reads CATLRQSLAKNIQYF. The CDR3 DNA follows: TGTGCCACCCTCCGTCAGAGCTTGGCCAAAAACATTCAGTACTTC. The chain uses TRBV18 and TRBJ2-4; no clear D gene. Germline V gene data show CDR1 as KGHSH and CDR2 as LQKENI. The ends were cut back, 10 bases at V and 1 base at J, with 17 bases in the middle. The CDR3 has 15 amino acids.

CDR3 loop: CASSGTGLDTQYF. The CDR3 coding sequence is TGTGCCAGCAGTGGGACAGGGTTAGATACGCAGTATTTT. The chain couples TRBV6-1 to TRBJ2-3, with 8 nucleotides matching TRBD1. CDR3 length equals 13 residues. V lost 4 bases and J lost 5; bases outside the gene matches: 2. CDR1 MNHNS and CDR2 SASEGT come from the germline V gene.

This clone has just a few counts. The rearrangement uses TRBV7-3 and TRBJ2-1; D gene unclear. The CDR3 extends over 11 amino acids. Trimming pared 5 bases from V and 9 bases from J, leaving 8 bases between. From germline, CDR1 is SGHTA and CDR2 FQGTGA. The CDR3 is CASSPSVEQFF. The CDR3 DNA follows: TGTGCCAGCAGCCCCTCTGTTGAGCAGTTCTTC.

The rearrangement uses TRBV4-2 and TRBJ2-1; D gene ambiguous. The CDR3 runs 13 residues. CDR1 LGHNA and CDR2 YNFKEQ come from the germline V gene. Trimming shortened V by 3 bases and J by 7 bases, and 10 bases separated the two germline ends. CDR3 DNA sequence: TGTGCCAGCAGCCAGACACTACAGAATGAGCAGTTCTTC. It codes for CASSQTLQNEQFF.

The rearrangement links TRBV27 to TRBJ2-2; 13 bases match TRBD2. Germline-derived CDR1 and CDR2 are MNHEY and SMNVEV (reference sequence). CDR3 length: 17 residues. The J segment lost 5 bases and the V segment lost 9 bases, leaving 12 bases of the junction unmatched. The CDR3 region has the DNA TGTGCCAGTCGACTAGCGGGAGGTAGGGCCGCGACCGGGGAGCTGTTTTTT. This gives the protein CASRLAGGRAATGELFF.

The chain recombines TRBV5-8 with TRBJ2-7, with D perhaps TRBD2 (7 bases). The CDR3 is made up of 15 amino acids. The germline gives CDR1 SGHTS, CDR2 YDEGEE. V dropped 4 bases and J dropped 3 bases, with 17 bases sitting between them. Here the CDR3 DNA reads TGTGCCAGCAGCCTAAGGGGGGGCTCCCTCTACGAGCAGTACTTC. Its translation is CASSLRGGSLYEQYF.

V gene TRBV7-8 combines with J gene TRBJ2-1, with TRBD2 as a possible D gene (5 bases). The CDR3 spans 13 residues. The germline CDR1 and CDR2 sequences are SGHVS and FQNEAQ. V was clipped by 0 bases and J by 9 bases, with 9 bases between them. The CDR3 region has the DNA TGTGCCAGCAGCTTAGCGCTAGCAGGTGAGCAGTTCTTC. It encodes CASSLALAGEQFF.

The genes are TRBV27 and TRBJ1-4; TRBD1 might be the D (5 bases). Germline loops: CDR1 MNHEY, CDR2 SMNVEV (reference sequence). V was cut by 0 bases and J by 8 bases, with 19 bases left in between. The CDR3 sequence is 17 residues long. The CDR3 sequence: CASSLSLATAGEEKLFF. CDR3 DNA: TGTGCCAGCAGTTTATCTCTCGCTACGGCGGGGGAAGAAAAACTGTTTTTT. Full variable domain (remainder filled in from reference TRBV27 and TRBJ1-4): EAQVTQNPRYLITVTGKKLTVTCSQNMNHEYMSWYRQDPGLGLRQIYYSMNVEVTDKGDVPEGYKVSRKEKRNFPLILESPSPNQTSLYFCASSLSLATAGEEKLFFGSGTQLSVL.

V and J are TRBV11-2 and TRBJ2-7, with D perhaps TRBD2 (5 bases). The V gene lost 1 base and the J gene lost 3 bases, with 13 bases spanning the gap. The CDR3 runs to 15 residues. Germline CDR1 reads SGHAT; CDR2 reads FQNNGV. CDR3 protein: CASSLGVRSGYEQYF. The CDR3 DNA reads TGTGCCAGCAGCTTAGGGGTACGCAGCGGCTACGAGCAGTACTTC.

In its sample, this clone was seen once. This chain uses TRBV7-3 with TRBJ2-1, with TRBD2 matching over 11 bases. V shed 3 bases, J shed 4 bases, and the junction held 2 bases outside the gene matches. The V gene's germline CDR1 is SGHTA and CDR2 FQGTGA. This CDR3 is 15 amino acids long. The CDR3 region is CASSFGTSGYNEQFF. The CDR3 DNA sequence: TGTGCCAGCAGCTTCGGGACTAGCGGTTACAATGAGCAGTTCTTC.

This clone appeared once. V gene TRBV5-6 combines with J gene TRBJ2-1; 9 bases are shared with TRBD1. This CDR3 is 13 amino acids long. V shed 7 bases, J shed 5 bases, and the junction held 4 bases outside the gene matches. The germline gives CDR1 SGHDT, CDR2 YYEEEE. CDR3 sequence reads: CASGGQGHNEQFF. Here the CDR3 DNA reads TGTGCCAGCGGGGGACAGGGCCACAATGAGCAGTTCTTC.

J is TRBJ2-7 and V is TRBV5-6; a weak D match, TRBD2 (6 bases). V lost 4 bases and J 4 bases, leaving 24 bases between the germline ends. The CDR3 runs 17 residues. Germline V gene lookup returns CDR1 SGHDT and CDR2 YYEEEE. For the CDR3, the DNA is TGTGCCAGCAGCCCGAAGGAGGGTGGTTGGGCTCAATACGAGCAGTACTTC. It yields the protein CASSPKEGGWAQYEQYF. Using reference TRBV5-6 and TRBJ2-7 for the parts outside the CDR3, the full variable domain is DAGVTQSPTHLIKTRGQQVTLRCSPKSGHDTVSWYQQALGQGPQFIFQYYEEEERQRGNFPDRFSGHQFPNYSSELNVNALLLGDSALYLCASSPKEGGWAQYEQYFGPGTRLTVT.

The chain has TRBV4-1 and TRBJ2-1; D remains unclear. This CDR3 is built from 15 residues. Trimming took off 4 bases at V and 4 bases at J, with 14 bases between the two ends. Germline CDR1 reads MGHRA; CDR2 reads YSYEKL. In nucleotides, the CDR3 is TGCGCCAGCAGCCCCCAACAAACAGTTTACAATGAGCAGTTCTTC. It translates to CASSPQQTVYNEQFF.

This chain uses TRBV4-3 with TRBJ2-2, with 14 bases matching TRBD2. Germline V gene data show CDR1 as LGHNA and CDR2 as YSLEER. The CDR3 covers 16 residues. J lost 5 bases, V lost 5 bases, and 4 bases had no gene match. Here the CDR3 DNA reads TGCGCCAGCAGCTTAGGGACTAGCGGGAGAACCGGGGAGCTGTTTTTT. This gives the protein CASSLGTSGRTGELFF.

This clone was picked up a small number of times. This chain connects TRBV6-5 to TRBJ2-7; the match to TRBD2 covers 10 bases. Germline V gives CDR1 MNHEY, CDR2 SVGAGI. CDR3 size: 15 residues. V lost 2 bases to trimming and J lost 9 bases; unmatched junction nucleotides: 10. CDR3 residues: CASSYAAGGQSGQYF. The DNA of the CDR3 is TGTGCCAGCAGTTACGCAGCGGGAGGGCAATCGGGGCAGTACTTC.